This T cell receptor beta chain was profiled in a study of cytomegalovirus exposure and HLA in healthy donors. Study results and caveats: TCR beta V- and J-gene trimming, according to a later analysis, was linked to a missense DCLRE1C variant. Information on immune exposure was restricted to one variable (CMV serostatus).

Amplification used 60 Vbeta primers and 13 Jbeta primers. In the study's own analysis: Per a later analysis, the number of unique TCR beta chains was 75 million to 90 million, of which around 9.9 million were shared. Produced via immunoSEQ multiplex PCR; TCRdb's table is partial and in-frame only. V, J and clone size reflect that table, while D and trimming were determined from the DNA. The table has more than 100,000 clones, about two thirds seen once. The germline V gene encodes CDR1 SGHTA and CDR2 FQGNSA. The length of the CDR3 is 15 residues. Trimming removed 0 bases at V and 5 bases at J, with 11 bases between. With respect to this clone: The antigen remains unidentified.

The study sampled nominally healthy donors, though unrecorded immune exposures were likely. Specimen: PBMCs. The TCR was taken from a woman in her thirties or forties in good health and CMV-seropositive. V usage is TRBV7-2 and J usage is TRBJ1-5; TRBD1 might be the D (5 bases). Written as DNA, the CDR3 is TGTGCCAGCAGCTTAGCCCGGGGAGGGGATCAGCCCCAGCATTTT. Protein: CASSLARGGDQPQHF.